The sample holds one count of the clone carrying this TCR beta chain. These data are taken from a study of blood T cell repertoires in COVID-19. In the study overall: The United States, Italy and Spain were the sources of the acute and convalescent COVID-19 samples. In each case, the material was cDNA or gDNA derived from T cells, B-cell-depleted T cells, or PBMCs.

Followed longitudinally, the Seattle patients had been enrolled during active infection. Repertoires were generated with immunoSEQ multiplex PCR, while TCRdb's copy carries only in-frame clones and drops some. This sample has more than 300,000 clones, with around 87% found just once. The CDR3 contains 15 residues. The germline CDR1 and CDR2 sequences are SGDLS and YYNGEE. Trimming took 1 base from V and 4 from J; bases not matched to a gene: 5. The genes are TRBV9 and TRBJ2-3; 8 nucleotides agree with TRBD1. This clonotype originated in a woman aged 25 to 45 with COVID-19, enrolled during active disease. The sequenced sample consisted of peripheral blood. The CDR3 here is CASSVQGAPADTQYF. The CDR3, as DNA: TGTGCCAGCAGCGTACAGGGGGCGCCGGCAGATACGCAGTATTTT.